The clone carrying this T cell receptor beta chain was observed a few times. Its target is unknown. This entry is derived from a study of T-cell reconstitution after alpha-beta-depleted transplantation in children. The V gene end was trimmed by 0 bases and the J gene end by 1 base; junction bases not matched to a gene: 7. Germline V gene data show CDR1 as DFQATT and CDR2 as SNEGSKA (reference sequence). The CDR3 has 16 amino acids. Library preparation (for TCRbeta) was performed with unique molecular identifiers. TCRdb fed the PCR reads into MiXCR, producing one record per CDR3 protein. The repertoire includes about 830,000 distinct CDR3 sequences, roughly 15% of them detected once, and roughly 4.8% sits in the top ten. Study results and limitations: The origin of alpha-beta T cells about two months after transplant was reportedly several hundred expanded graft clones. The authors attributed T-cell counts and diversity one year after transplant mostly to newly produced T cells.

The sample consisted of PBMCs, mostly from graft donor cells, taken 360 days after TCRalphabeta/CD19-depleted stem cell transplant. This chain links TRBV20-1 with TRBJ2-7; 9 bases are a match to TRBD2. This receptor was taken from a male patient between 5 and 17 years old who had a stem cell transplant for acute lymphoblastic leukemia, so the T cells may come from the graft donor. The chain's CDR3 is CSARDSWLAGSYEQYF. The CDR3 DNA follows: TGCAGTGCTAGAGATTCGTGGCTAGCGGGGTCCTACGAGCAGTACTTC.